Each of the 21 T cell receptor beta chains below was sequenced from the same sample in a study of OX40 agonist ivuxolimab in advanced cancers. Assay: immunoSEQ multiplex PCR; the TCRdb copy retains only in-frame clones and omits some. Of 50,000 to 70,000 clones in the sample, roughly nine tenths were seen once. Sequenced here: CD4+ or CD8+ T cells sorted from blood, sampled in a trial of the OX40 agonist ivuxolimab. All receptors derive from an adult with an advanced solid tumor such as melanoma, head and neck, liver or kidney cancer.

This rearrangement joins TRBV5-6 to TRBJ2-7; D is perhaps TRBD1 (6 bases). V was trimmed by 0 bases and J by 7 bases, leaving 20 bases between them. In germline, CDR1 is SGHDT, CDR2 YYEEEE. The CDR3 is 16 residues long. CDR3 amino acids: CASSLELGPARGEQYF. CDR3 bases: TGTGCCAGCAGCTTGGAGTTAGGGCCAGCAAGGGGGGAGCAGTACTTC.

This chain joins TRBV28 and TRBJ2-7; TRBD2 agrees at 7 bases. The length of the CDR3 is 14 residues. The germline gives CDR1 MDHEN, CDR2 SYDVKM. With V trimmed by 5 bases and J by 3 bases, 7 bases remained unmatched. CDR3 sequence reads: CASSPSGTNYEQYF. The CDR3 coding sequence is TGTGCCAGCAGTCCCTCGGGGACTAACTACGAGCAGTACTTC.

The chain has TRBV5-4 and TRBJ2-1; D is unresolved. This CDR3 is built from 12 residues. From germline, CDR1 is SGHNT and CDR2 YYREEE (reference sequence). Trimming pared 3 bases from V and 10 bases from J, leaving 11 bases between. The CDR3 is CASSWVSGEQFF. The DNA of the CDR3 is TGTGCCAGCAGCTGGGTTAGTGGGGAGCAGTTCTTC.

The chain couples TRBV5-6 to TRBJ2-2; D is ambiguous. Per the germline V gene, CDR1 is SGHDT and CDR2 is YYEEEE. Deletions cut 1 base from V and 5 bases from J, with 3 bases between. This CDR3 has 12 amino acids. CDR3 DNA: TGTGCCAGCAGCTTGCCTACCGGGGAGCTGTTTTTT. Translating it yields CASSLPTGELFF.

This clone has just a few counts. This rearrangement joins TRBV7-9 to TRBJ1-2; D perhaps matches TRBD1 (5 bases). Germline V gives CDR1 SEHNR, CDR2 FQNEAQ (reference sequence). There are 18 residues in the CDR3. V shed 5 bases and J shed 4 bases, with 26 bases lying between them. In DNA, the CDR3 is TGTGCCAGCAGCCTCCTCTCCCCTGGGGCCGAAATAGGCTATGGCTACACCTTC. Translation: CASSLLSPGAEIGYGYTF. Filled out from reference TRBV7-9 and TRBJ1-2, the complete variable domain reads DTGVSQNPRHKITKRGQNVTFRCDPISEHNRLYWYRQTLGQGPEFLTYFQNEAQLEKSRLLSDRFSAERPKGSFSTLEIQRTEQGDSAMYLCASSLLSPGAEIGYGYTFGSGTRLTVV.

J is TRBJ2-1 and V is TRBV29-1; TRBD1 might be the D (5 bases). This CDR3 comprises 12 residues. Germline V gene sequence: CDR1 SQVTM, CDR2 ANQGSEA. V was trimmed by 6 bases and J by 9 bases, leaving 15 bases between them. The CDR3 protein is CSVITPRGEQFF. CDR3 sequence (DNA): TGCAGCGTCATAACCCCTAGGGGTGAGCAGTTCTTC.

The chain recombines TRBV15 with TRBJ2-5; D remains unclear. V was shortened by 2 bases and J by 5 bases, with 6 bases between the two germline ends. The germline V gene has CDR1 LNHNV and CDR2 YYDKDF (reference sequence). This CDR3 has 12 residues. CDR3 sequence (DNA): TGTGCCACCAGCAGATATCCCGAGACCCAGTACTTC. Protein sequence: CATSRYPETQYF.

This sequence joins TRBV19 and TRBJ1-1; no firm D call. Germline V CDR1 and CDR2: LNHDA, SQIVND (reference sequence). V lost 3 bases, J lost 1 base, and 9 bases lay in between. This CDR3 has 14 residues. CDR3 protein: CASSMGIQNTEAFF. DNA of the CDR3: TGTGCCAGTAGTATGGGCATACAGAACACTGAAGCTTTCTTT.

V is TRBV5-1 and J is TRBJ2-5; possible D gene TRBD1, 6 bases. Trimming took off 0 bases at V and 3 bases at J, with 6 bases between the two ends. The germline gives CDR1 SGHRS, CDR2 YFSETQ. The CDR3 is 13 amino acids. CDR3: CASSLGTEETQYF. The CDR3, as DNA: TGCGCCAGCAGCTTGGGGACAGAAGAGACCCAGTACTTC.

The rearrangement uses TRBV7-9 and TRBJ2-7; no clear D. The CDR3 totals 14 residues. CDR1 and CDR2 from the germline V gene are SEHNR and FQNEAQ (reference sequence). V lost 1 base and J 2 bases, leaving 9 bases between the germline ends. The CDR3 reads CASSLVSSPYEQYF. The DNA for the CDR3 is TGTGCCAGCAGCTTAGTTTCCTCTCCCTACGAGCAGTACTTC.

V usage is TRBV29-1 and J usage is TRBJ2-2; possibly TRBD2 for D (6 bases). The V end lost 4 bases, the J end lost 3 bases, and 12 bases lay between the germline ends. The CDR3 consists of 14 residues. Germline V gives CDR1 SQVTM, CDR2 ANQGSEA. The CDR3, as DNA: TGCAGCGTTGTCGGGCGGGGTCACACCGGGGAGCTGTTTTTT. Encoded protein: CSVVGRGHTGELFF.

The chain recombines TRBV19 with TRBJ1-1; 7 bases line up with TRBD1. The V and J ends lost 4 bases and 0 bases, in that order; junction bases with no gene match: 5. The CDR3 spans 15 residues. Germline-derived CDR1 and CDR2 are LNHDA and SQIVND (reference sequence). The CDR3 loop is CASSRGTAMNTEAFF. CDR3 nucleotide sequence: TGTGCCAGTAGTAGAGGGACAGCTATGAACACTGAAGCTTTCTTT.

The chain links TRBV5-6 to TRBJ2-7; TRBD2 agrees at 10 bases. Unmatched junction bases numbered 5, after V lost 5 bases and J lost 0 bases. Germline V gene data show CDR1 as SGHDT and CDR2 as YYEEEE. The CDR3 totals 15 residues. This CDR3 is CASRSTSGVSYEQYF. CDR3 DNA sequence: TGTGCCAGCAGGTCTACTAGCGGGGTCTCCTACGAGCAGTACTTC.

This sequence joins TRBV27 and TRBJ2-5; TRBD1 aligns across 7 bases. Germline trimming cut 3 bases from V and 5 bases from J; bases unmatched to any gene: 9. Germline V lookup: CDR1 MNHEY, CDR2 SMNVEV (reference sequence). The CDR3 has 15 residues. CDR3 in DNA: TGTGCCAGCAGTTTCCGGGACAGCCGACGGGAGACCCAGTACTTC. Translating it yields CASSFRDSRRETQYF.

This sequence joins TRBV27 and TRBJ1-5; D remains ambiguous. The CDR3 runs to 14 residues. Trimming removed 5 bases from V and 0 bases from J, with 8 bases in between. CDR1 and CDR2 (germline): MNHEY, SMNVEV (reference sequence). CDR3 DNA: TGTGCCAGCAGTCCCACCCTTAGCAATCAGCCCCAGCATTTT. It yields the protein CASSPTLSNQPQHF.

The chain carries TRBV27 and TRBJ2-7; D ambiguous. Germline V gene sequence: CDR1 MNHEY, CDR2 SMNVEV (reference sequence). This CDR3 is 13 amino acids long. V lost 5 bases and J lost 4, with 12 bases in between. The CDR3 spells CASSQTLGYEQYF. The CDR3 DNA reads as TGTGCCAGCAGTCAGACCCTGGGTTACGAGCAGTACTTC.

This clone was counted only a few times. Other DNA sequences within the sample encode an identical CDR3. The J gene is TRBJ2-7, the V gene TRBV27, with a tentative D call TRBD1 (6 bases). The CDR3 consists of 13 residues. From germline, CDR1 is MNHEY and CDR2 SMNVEV (reference sequence). V lost 3 bases and J 6 bases, leaving 12 bases between the germline ends. CDR3 amino acids: CASSFGQSGEQYF. CDR3 DNA: TGTGCCAGCAGTTTCGGACAGTCAGGCGAGCAGTACTTC.

This chain joins TRBV11-2 and TRBJ2-7, with D possibly TRBD1 on 6 matching bases. V shed 4 bases and J shed 7 bases, with 17 bases lying between them. CDR1 SGHAT and CDR2 FQNNGV come from the germline V gene. The CDR3 extends over 14 amino acids. The chain's CDR3 is CASSSRLQGTEQYF. CDR3 in DNA: TGTGCCAGCAGCTCAAGATTACAGGGCACGGAGCAGTACTTC.

The rearrangement joins TRBV28 to TRBJ2-3; no clear D gene. V was pared by 3 bases and J by 4 bases, with 5 bases between. The CDR3 extends over 12 amino acids. Germline CDR1 reads MDHEN; CDR2 reads SYDVKM. The CDR3 DNA reads as TGTGCCAGCAGTTTTGGTCCAGATACGCAGTATTTT. It is translated as CASSFGPDTQYF.

The chain is built from TRBV27 and TRBJ2-2; D is possibly TRBD2 (6 bases). CDR1 and CDR2 (germline): MNHEY, SMNVEV (reference sequence). Trimming cost V 8 bases and J 0 bases, with 13 bases left between them. CDR3 size: 15 residues. CDR3: CASGGYIANTGELFF. CDR3 DNA: TGTGCCAGCGGGGGGTACATCGCGAACACCGGGGAGCTGTTTTTT.

This clone was recorded once. The rearrangement links TRBV4-1 to TRBJ2-2, with 8 bases fitting TRBD2. Germline V gene data show CDR1 as MGHRA and CDR2 as YSYEKL. The CDR3 spans 16 residues. Trimming at V came to 2 bases and at J to 8 bases, leaving 10 bases not matched to a gene. DNA for the CDR3: TGCGCCAGCAGCCAACCCGCTAGCGGGTTGATGGGGGAGCTGTTTTTT. This encodes CASSQPASGLMGELFF.